Following are 8 T cell receptor beta chains from one sample sequenced in a study of T cells after yellow fever vaccination. TCRdb redid the calling of the 5' RACE reads with MiXCR, one entry per CDR3 protein. The sample shows approximately 300,000 distinct CDR3 sequences, 6.8% of them seen only once. The sequenced sample was PBMCs, obtained around 45 days after the first yellow fever vaccination. The receptors stem from a man aged 18 to 30 who received the YFV17D yellow fever vaccine.

This clonotype was detected a few times. This rearrangement joins TRBV6-1 to TRBJ1-5; D uncertain. The CDR3 runs to 14 residues. The V end lost 7 bases, the J end lost 3 bases, and 13 bases lay between the germline ends. Germline-derived CDR1 and CDR2 are MNHNS and SASEGT. The CDR3 bases are TGTGCCAGCACCAATAAGGGTGACAATCAGCCCCAGCATTTT. This sequence encodes CASTNKGDNQPQHF.

This clonotype was found a few times. V is TRBV7-9 and J is TRBJ2-5; 7 nucleotides agree with TRBD2. This CDR3 is 14 amino acids long. The ends lost 8 bases at V and 4 bases at J; junction bases unmatched: 10. Per the germline V gene, CDR1 is SEHNR and CDR2 is FQNEAQ (reference sequence). CDR3 in amino acids: CASSPGRNAETQYF. The DNA of the CDR3 is TGTGCCAGCTCGCCCGGGAGGAATGCAGAGACCCAGTACTTC. Combining the CDR3 with reference TRBV7-9 and TRBJ2-5 gives the whole variable domain DTGVSQNPRHKITKRGQNVTFRCDPISEHNRLYWYRQTLGQGPEFLTYFQNEAQLEKSRLLSDRFSAERPKGSFSTLEIQRTEQGDSAMYLCASSPGRNAETQYFGPGTRLLVL.

The chain recombines TRBV20-1 with TRBJ1-2, with TRBD1 identical over 9 bases. Germline CDR1 and CDR2: DFQATT and SNEGSKA (reference sequence). V lost 3 bases and J lost 4; bases outside the gene matches: 12. The CDR3 extends over 16 amino acids. The CDR3 DNA follows: TGCAGTGCTAGGCCGGGACAGGGTTTTGGGGCCTATGGCTACACCTTC. Residues: CSARPGQGFGAYGYTF.

The rearrangement links TRBV3-1 to TRBJ2-3; a weak D match, TRBD2 (6 bases). CDR1 is LGHDT, CDR2 YNNKEL, per germline (reference sequence). V was shortened by 2 bases and J by 6 bases, with 15 bases between the two germline ends. The CDR3 totals 15 residues. CDR3 region: CASSQQLTSLDTQYF. For the CDR3, the DNA is TGTGCCAGCAGCCAACAACTCACTAGCTTGGATACGCAGTATTTT.

This clonotype was seen a handful of times. The rearrangement links TRBV5-1 to TRBJ2-5, with TRBD2 matching 7 bases. CDR1 is SGHRS and CDR2 is YFSETQ in the germline V gene. V was clipped by 1 base and J by 7 bases; unmatched bases: 7. The CDR3 is 14 residues long. CDR3 coding DNA: TGCGCCAGCAGCTTGCCGGGACTAAAGGGGACCCAGTACTTC. Translation: CASSLPGLKGTQYF. The variable domain in full, with the rest retrieved from reference TRBV5-1 and TRBJ2-5, is KAGVTQTPRYLIKTRGQQVTLSCSPISGHRSVSWYQQTPGQGLQFLFEYFSETQRNKGNFPGRFSGRQFSNSRSEMNVSTLELGDSALYLCASSLPGLKGTQYFGPGTRLLVL.

This clonotype was observed a few times. The rearrangement links TRBV7-2 to TRBJ1-2; D gene ambiguous. The CDR3 sequence is 12 residues long. V dropped 1 base and J dropped 8 bases, with 8 bases sitting between them. Germline CDR1 is SGHTA and CDR2 is FQGNSA. Here the CDR3 DNA reads TGTGCCAGCAGCTTAGGCATAAGGGGCTACACCTTC. As protein: CASSLGIRGYTF.

This clonotype occurred a few times. The chain couples TRBV7-2 to TRBJ2-5; no firm D call. Germline-derived CDR1 and CDR2 are SGHTA and FQGNSA. V lost 7 bases to trimming and J lost 3 bases, with 12 bases between them. The CDR3 runs 13 residues. In nucleotides, the CDR3 is TGTGCCAGCACCTCCGGGCAGAAAGAGACCCAGTACTTC. Amino acids: CASTSGQKETQYF.

About this clonotype itself: A junction end diverges from the germline sequence, so it may reflect a read error. The chain is built from TRBV7-7 and TRBJ2-5; the match to TRBD2 covers 10 bases. This CDR3 contains 16 residues. Per the germline V gene, CDR1 is SSHAT and CDR2 is FNYEAQ (reference sequence). The CDR3 region has the DNA TGTGCTAGCAGCTTAGGTAGCGGGGGGTTCCAAGAGACCCAGTACTTC. This encodes CASSLGSGGFQETQYF.